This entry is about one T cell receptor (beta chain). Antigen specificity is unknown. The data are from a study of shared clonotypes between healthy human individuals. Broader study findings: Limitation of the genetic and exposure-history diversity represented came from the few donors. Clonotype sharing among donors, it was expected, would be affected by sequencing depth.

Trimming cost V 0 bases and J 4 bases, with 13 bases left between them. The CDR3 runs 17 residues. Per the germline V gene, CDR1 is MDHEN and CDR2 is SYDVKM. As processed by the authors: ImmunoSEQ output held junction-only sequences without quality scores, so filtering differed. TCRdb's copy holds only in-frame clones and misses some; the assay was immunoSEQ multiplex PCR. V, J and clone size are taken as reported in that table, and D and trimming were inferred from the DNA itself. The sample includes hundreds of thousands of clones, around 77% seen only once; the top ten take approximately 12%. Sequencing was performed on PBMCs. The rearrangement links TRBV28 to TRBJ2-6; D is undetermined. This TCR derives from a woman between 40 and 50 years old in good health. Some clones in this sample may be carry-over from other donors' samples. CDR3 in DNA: TGTGCCAGCAGTTTATGGAGTAGCAGGTCCGGGGCCAACGTCCTGACTTTC. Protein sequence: CASSLWSSRSGANVLTF.